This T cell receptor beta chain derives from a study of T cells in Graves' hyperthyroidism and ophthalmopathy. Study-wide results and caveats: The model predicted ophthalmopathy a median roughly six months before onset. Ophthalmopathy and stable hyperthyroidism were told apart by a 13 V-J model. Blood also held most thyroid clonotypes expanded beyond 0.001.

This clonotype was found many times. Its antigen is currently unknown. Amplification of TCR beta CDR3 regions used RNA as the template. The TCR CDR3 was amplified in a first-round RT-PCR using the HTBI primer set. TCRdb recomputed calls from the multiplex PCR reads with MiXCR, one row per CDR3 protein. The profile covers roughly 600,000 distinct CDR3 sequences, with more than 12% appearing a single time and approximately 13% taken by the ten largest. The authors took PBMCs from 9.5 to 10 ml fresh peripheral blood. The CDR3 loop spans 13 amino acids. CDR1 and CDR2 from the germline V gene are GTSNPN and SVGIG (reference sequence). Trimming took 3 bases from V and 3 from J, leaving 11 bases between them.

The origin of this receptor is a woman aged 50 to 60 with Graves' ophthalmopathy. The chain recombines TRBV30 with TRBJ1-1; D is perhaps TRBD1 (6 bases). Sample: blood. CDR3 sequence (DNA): TGTGCCTGGAGGAGGGGGGGGGACACTGAAGCTTTCTTT. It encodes CAWRRGGDTEAFF.